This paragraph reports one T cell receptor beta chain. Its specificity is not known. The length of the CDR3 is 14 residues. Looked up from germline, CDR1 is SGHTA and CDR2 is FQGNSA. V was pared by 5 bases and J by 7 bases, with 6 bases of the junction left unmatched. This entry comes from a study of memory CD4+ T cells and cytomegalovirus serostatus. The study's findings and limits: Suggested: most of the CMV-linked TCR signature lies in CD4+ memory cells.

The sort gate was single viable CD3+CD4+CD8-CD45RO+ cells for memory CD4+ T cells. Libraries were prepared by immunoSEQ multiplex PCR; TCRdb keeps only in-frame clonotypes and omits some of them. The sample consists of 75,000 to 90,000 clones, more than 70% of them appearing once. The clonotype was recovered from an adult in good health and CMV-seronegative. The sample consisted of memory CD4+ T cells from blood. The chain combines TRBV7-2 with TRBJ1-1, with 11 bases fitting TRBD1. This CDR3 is CASSPGTGGIEAFF. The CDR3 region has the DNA TGTGCCAGCAGCCCCGGGACAGGGGGAATTGAAGCTTTCTTT. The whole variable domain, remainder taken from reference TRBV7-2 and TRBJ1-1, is GAGVSQSPSNKVTEKGKDVELRCDPISGHTALYWYRQSLGQGLEFLIYFQGNSAPDKSGLPSDRFSAERTGGSVSTLTIQRTQQEDSAVYLCASSPGTGGIEAFFGQGTRLTVV.